One sample yielded the 4 T cell receptor beta chains listed below, sequenced in a study of T cell repertoires in cytomegalovirus infection. No antigen has been assigned to these receptors. TCRdb analysed the reads with MiXCR anew, one entry per CDR3 protein. The data show 300,000 to 400,000 distinct CDR3 sequences, more than 20% seen once. The sample in question was cultured PBMCs, obtained from culture after CMV antigen stimulation. The origin of the receptors is a human donor in good health (CMV status not recorded). Some clones in this sample may be carry-over from other donors' samples.

The V call is TRBV6-1, the J call TRBJ2-7; D perhaps matches TRBD2 (6 bases). V shed 5 bases and J shed 3 bases, with 14 bases lying between them. There are 14 residues in the CDR3. Germline V gene lookup returns CDR1 MNHNS and CDR2 SASEGT. The CDR3 region is CASSPKTSIYEQYF. CDR3 coding DNA: TGTGCCAGCAGTCCGAAGACTAGTATCTACGAGCAGTACTTC.

The gene calls are TRBV29-1 and TRBJ1-6; D is ambiguous. Germline V gene sequence: CDR1 SQVTM, CDR2 ANQGSEA. CDR3 length equals 11 residues. Trimming left V 0 bases short and J 15 bases short, with 9 bases between. CDR3 in amino acids: CSVEDLLGLHF. The CDR3 DNA follows: TGCAGCGTTGAAGATCTGTTAGGCCTCCACTTT.

The gene calls are TRBV6-2 or TRBV6-3 and TRBJ2-7; D call uncertain. The germline gives CDR1 MNHEY, CDR2 SVGEGT. The V end was cut by 8 bases, the J end by 1 base, with 15 bases between. The CDR3 consists of 14 residues. CDR3 sequence (DNA): TGTGCCAGCGGAAGGCCAGTCGGATCCTACGAGCAGTACTTC. Protein: CASGRPVGSYEQYF.

The chain has TRBV25-1 and TRBJ2-7; TRBD2 matches 9 bases. Germline-derived CDR1 and CDR2 are MGHDK and SYGVNS. The V and J ends lost 5 bases and 3 bases, in that order; junction bases with no gene match: 5. The CDR3 runs 14 residues. Here the CDR3 DNA reads TGTGCCAGCAGTCTTAGCGGGAGTCTCTACGAGCAGTACTTC. It codes for CASSLSGSLYEQYF.